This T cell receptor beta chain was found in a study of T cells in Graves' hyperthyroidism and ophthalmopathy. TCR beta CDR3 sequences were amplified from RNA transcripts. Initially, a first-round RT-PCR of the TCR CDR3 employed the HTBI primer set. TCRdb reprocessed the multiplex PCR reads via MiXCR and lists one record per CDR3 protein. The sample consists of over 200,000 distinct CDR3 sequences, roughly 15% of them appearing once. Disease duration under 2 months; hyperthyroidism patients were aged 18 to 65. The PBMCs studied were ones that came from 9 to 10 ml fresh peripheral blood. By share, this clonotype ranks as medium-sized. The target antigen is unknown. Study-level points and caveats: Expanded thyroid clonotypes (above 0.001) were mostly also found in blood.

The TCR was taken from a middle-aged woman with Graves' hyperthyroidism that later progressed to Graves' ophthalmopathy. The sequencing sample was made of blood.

CDR3 DNA: TGTGCCAGTAGTAAGGGGGGTTGGTCTGAAGCTTTCTTT. Protein product: CASSKGGWSEAFF. The chain joins TRBV19 to TRBJ1-1, with D possibly being TRBD1 (6 bases). V shed 4 bases and J shed 6 bases, with 12 bases lying between them. This CDR3 comprises 13 residues. In germline, CDR1 is LNHDA, CDR2 SQIVND (reference sequence).